This T cell receptor (beta chain) was found in a study of human T cells and chemical hapten exposure. Documented time point: pre-sensitization, week 0. Noted treatment: therapeutic diphenylcyclopropenone sensitization with weekly scalp DPC. Study-wide results and limits: Counts of expanded TCRs at PT1 were positively correlated with patch test score. Every donor had alopecia, and their immune response may therefore differ from healthy people's.

The V gene's germline CDR1 is SEHNR and CDR2 FQNEAQ (reference sequence). V was cut by 3 bases and J by 4 bases, with 15 bases left in between. This CDR3 comprises 15 residues. Via MiXCR, TCRdb re-called the RACE reads, giving one row per CDR3 protein. The table has about 290,000 distinct CDR3 sequences, roughly 7.7% seen once. This clonotype appeared a few times. No antigen is known for it. This sample comprised whole blood, obtained in connection with sensitization to the hapten diphenylcyclopropenone (DPC). J is TRBJ1-1 and V is TRBV7-9; D possibly corresponds to TRBD1 (5 bases). The clonotype comes from a man between 18 and 29 years old with alopecia areata. Some clones in this sample may be carry-over from other donors' samples. CDR3 protein: CASSFQPPGSTEAFF. CDR3 DNA: TGTGCCAGCAGCTTTCAACCTCCAGGGTCCACTGAAGCTTTCTTT.